Below, 32 T cell receptor beta chains from the same sample are listed, as sequenced in a study of shared clonotypes between healthy human individuals. Produced via immunoSEQ multiplex PCR; TCRdb's table is partial and in-frame only. The sample has about 1.1 million clones, around 78% seen once. The sequencing input was memory CD4+ T cells from PBMCs. Stated subset: CD45RA-negative fraction. These receptor sequences come from a man between 18 and 35 years old in good health. Some clones in this sample may be carry-over from other donors' samples.

The chain uses TRBV14 and TRBJ2-5; possibly TRBD2 for D (5 bases). The V gene's germline CDR1 is SGHDN and CDR2 FVKESK. The CDR3 totals 15 residues. Trimming took 4 bases from V and 1 from J, leaving 13 bases between them. Written as DNA, the CDR3 is TGTGCCAGCAGCCCCTTGGCGGGTCCCCAAGAGACCCAGTACTTC. Translated, it gives CASSPLAGPQETQYF.

The V gene is TRBV14, the J gene TRBJ2-1; D is uncertain. The CDR3 loop spans 13 amino acids. The V and J ends lost 0 bases and 10 bases respectively, with 10 bases between them. CDR1 and CDR2 from the germline V gene are SGHDN and FVKESK. The CDR3 nucleotides are TGTGCCAGCAGCCAAGAGCCCAGTAGCGAGCAGTTCTTC. Its protein is CASSQEPSSEQFF.

V usage is TRBV6-5 and J usage is TRBJ2-5, with D possibly matching TRBD1 (5 bases). Gene TRBJ2-7 matches the end of the DNA better, so the J call may be wrong. Germline V gene sequence: CDR1 MNHEY, CDR2 SVGAGI. The CDR3 spans 15 residues. For the CDR3, the DNA is TGTGCCAGCAGTTACCGGTGGCAGGGAACCTACGAGCAGTACTTC. The encoded protein is CASSYRWQGTYEQYF.

This chain uses TRBV19 with TRBJ2-3; 9 bases fit TRBD2. The CDR3 runs 15 residues. V trimming: 7 bases; J trimming: 1 base; junction bases outside the gene matches: 6. Germline V gene data show CDR1 as LNHDA and CDR2 as SQIVND (reference sequence). The DNA for the CDR3 is TGTGCCAGTACCCAACGCGGGAGGGGCACAGATACGCAGTATTTT. Protein: CASTQRGRGTDTQYF.

V is TRBV30 and J is TRBJ1-1; 8 bases line up with TRBD1. This CDR3 has 16 amino acids. Trimming at V came to 0 bases and at J to 1 base, leaving 7 bases not matched to a gene. Germline V gene sequence: CDR1 GTSNPN, CDR2 SVGIG (reference sequence). The DNA for the CDR3 is TGTGCCTGGAGTGTACACACAGGGGGGGGGAACACTGAAGCTTTCTTT. Residues: CAWSVHTGGGNTEAFF.

The chain's CDR3 is CASSPGLAAADTQYF. The CDR3 DNA is TGTGCCAGCTCACCCGGACTAGCGGCGGCAGATACGCAGTATTTT. This rearrangement joins TRBV18 to TRBJ2-3; 10 bases map to TRBD2. The V gene end was trimmed by 3 bases and the J gene end by 4 bases; junction bases not matched to a gene: 4. This CDR3 has 15 residues. Per germline, CDR1 KGHSH and CDR2 LQKENI.

V and J are TRBV21-1 and TRBJ1-5. TRBV21-1 is annotated as a pseudogene. The CDR3 is 16 residues long. CDR3 nucleotide sequence: TGTGCCAGCAGCAACCGGGGCCAGGGTAGCAATCAGCCCCAGCATTTT. It encodes CASSNRGQGSNQPQHF.

The rearrangement links TRBV5-1 to TRBJ1-1, with a weak D call TRBD1 (5 bases). The CDR3 totals 16 residues. Germline lookup yields CDR1 SGHRS and CDR2 YFSETQ. Trimming took 7 bases from V and 2 from J, leaving 21 bases between them. The CDR3 DNA reads as TGCGCCAGCGGGGGGGAGAGTGGACCCGGAAACACTGAAGCTTTCTTT. This gives the protein CASGGESGPGNTEAFF.

This sequence joins TRBV6-5 and TRBJ2-7, with D maybe TRBD1 (7 bases). CDR1 and CDR2 from the germline V gene are MNHEY and SVGAGI. The V end was cut by 2 bases, the J end by 2 bases, with 13 bases between. The CDR3 sequence is 15 residues long. The CDR3 DNA reads TGTGCCAGCAGTTACCGGAGGGGGCAAACCTACGAGCAGTACTTC. Translated, it gives CASSYRRGQTYEQYF.

This chain links TRBV5-4 with TRBJ1-4; D may be TRBD1 (5 bases). The CDR3 spans 14 residues. The germline gives CDR1 SGHNT, CDR2 YYREEE (reference sequence). Between the trimmed V and J ends, which lost 2 bases and 7 bases, there was a span of 12 bases. Here the CDR3 reads CASSLFQGSEKLFF. For the CDR3, the DNA is TGTGCCAGCAGCTTATTCCAGGGAAGTGAAAAACTGTTTTTT.

The chain recombines TRBV7-2 with TRBJ2-7; perhaps TRBD1 as D (5 bases). In germline, CDR1 is SGHTA, CDR2 FQGNSA. V gave up 6 bases and J gave up 2 bases, with 11 bases separating them. This CDR3 comprises 13 residues. The CDR3 spells CASRVGQTYEQYF. The DNA for the CDR3 is TGTGCCAGCAGGGTGGGGCAAACCTACGAGCAGTACTTC.

The V call is TRBV15, the J call TRBJ1-1; maybe TRBD1 (5 bases). The CDR3 runs 13 residues. From germline, CDR1 is LNHNV and CDR2 YYDKDF (reference sequence). Between the trimmed V and J ends, which lost 5 bases and 11 bases, there was a span of 18 bases. The DNA for the CDR3 is TGTGCCACCAGCCGCACTGGACCTTGGGGGGCTTTCTTT. As protein: CATSRTGPWGAFF.

On this clone itself: The sample contains more than one DNA sequence encoding this CDR3. The gene calls are TRBV5-1 and TRBJ1-5; D might be TRBD1 (6 bases). This CDR3 spans 14 amino acids. V gave up 0 bases and J gave up 4 bases, with 8 bases separating them. Germline assignment: CDR1 SGHRS and CDR2 YFSETQ. The CDR3 coding sequence is TGCGCCAGCAGCTTGGGTACAGGGAATCAGCCCCAGCATTTT. Residues: CASSLGTGNQPQHF.

About this clone itself: This may arise from a read error, as a much more abundant clone is one base away. The chain employs TRBV7-3 and TRBJ1-5; no clear D gene. The V gene's germline CDR1 is SGHTA and CDR2 FQGTGA. V was clipped by 5 bases and J by 5 bases, with 10 bases between them. There are 13 residues in the CDR3. CDR3 sequence: CASSADRDQPQHF. CDR3 DNA sequence: TGTGCCAGCAGCGCCGACCGGGATCAGCCCCAGCATTTT.

V and J are TRBV11-2 and TRBJ1-4, with 8 bases that match TRBD1. V trimming: 4 bases; J trimming: 8 bases; junction bases outside the gene matches: 9. Germline V gives CDR1 SGHAT, CDR2 FQNNGV. The CDR3 runs to 15 residues. CDR3 protein: CASSSLQGAREKLFF. In DNA form, the CDR3 reads TGTGCCAGCAGCTCTCTTCAGGGGGCGAGGGAAAAACTGTTTTTT.

This sequence joins TRBV9 and TRBJ1-1, with 9 bases that match TRBD1. The V gene end was trimmed by 4 bases and the J gene end by 4 bases; junction bases not matched to a gene: 5. The CDR3 has 14 amino acids. Germline assignment: CDR1 SGDLS and CDR2 YYNGEE. The CDR3 sequence is CASSTGTGFTEAFF. The CDR3, as DNA: TGTGCCAGCAGCACCGGGACAGGGTTCACTGAAGCTTTCTTT.

The V gene is TRBV5-6, the J gene TRBJ2-7, with 9 bases identical to TRBD2. CDR1 is SGHDT and CDR2 is YYEEEE in the germline V gene. The J segment lost 0 bases and the V segment lost 1 base, leaving 2 bases of the junction unmatched. This CDR3 spans 15 amino acids. The CDR3: CASSLRGRASYEQYF. The CDR3 DNA reads as TGTGCCAGCAGCTTGCGCGGGAGGGCCTCCTACGAGCAGTACTTC.

This chain uses TRBV2 with TRBJ1-2; TRBD1 matches 7 bases. Unmatched junction bases numbered 14, after V lost 8 bases and J lost 8 bases. The CDR3 runs 14 residues. CDR1 is SNHLY, CDR2 FYNNEI, per germline. The CDR3 sequence is CASLPEQGIGGYTF. CDR3 coding DNA: TGTGCCAGCTTGCCTGAACAGGGGATAGGAGGCTACACCTTC.

Comment on this clone: Since a much larger clone is just one base distant, this may be a read error. V and J are TRBV7-9 and TRBJ2-5; TRBD2 matches at 7 bases. The V gene's germline CDR1 is SEHNR and CDR2 FQNEAQ (reference sequence). This CDR3 spans 14 amino acids. In DNA, the CDR3 is TGTGCCAGCAGCCGACCCCCCGCGGGAGAGATCCAGTACTTC. Amino acids: CASSRPPAGEIQYF.

This chain links TRBV11-2 with TRBJ1-6; D is unclear. CDR1 and CDR2 (germline): SGHAT, FQNNGV. The CDR3 has 13 residues. V was cut by 0 bases and J by 4 bases, with 1 base left in between. In DNA, the CDR3 is TGTGCCAGCAGCTTAGAGTATAATTCACCCCTCCACTTT. Its translation: CASSLEYNSPLHF.

This clone was seen once. The V and J genes are TRBV9 and TRBJ2-2; no reliable D call. This CDR3 spans 14 amino acids. Germline CDR1 reads SGDLS; CDR2 reads YYNGEE. V dropped 5 bases and J dropped 6 bases, with 14 bases sitting between them. CDR3 residues: CASSANPLSGELFF. The CDR3, as DNA: TGTGCCAGCAGTGCTAATCCCTTGTCCGGGGAGCTGTTTTTT.

The chain combines TRBV2 with TRBJ2-7; D is ambiguous. CDR1 SNHLY and CDR2 FYNNEI come from the germline V gene. Trimming removed 6 bases from V and 0 bases from J, with 12 bases in between. This CDR3 comprises 14 residues. This CDR3 is CASRDDIASYEQYF. The CDR3 DNA is TGTGCCAGCAGGGACGACATTGCCTCCTACGAGCAGTACTTC. The variable domain in full, with the rest retrieved from reference TRBV2 and TRBJ2-7, is EPEVTQTPSHQVTQMGQEVILRCVPISNHLYFYWYRQILGQKVEFLVSFYNNEISEKSEIFDDQFSVERPDGSNFTLKIRSTKLEDSAMYFCASRDDIASYEQYFGPGTRLTVT.

With respect to this clone: Other DNA sequences within the sample encode an identical CDR3. J is TRBJ2-5 and V is TRBV5-4; no definite D call. This CDR3 region has 12 residues. The V and J ends lost 3 bases and 4 bases respectively, with 7 bases between them. In germline, CDR1 is SGHNT, CDR2 YYREEE (reference sequence). CDR3 amino acids: CASSSEGETQYF. The DNA of the CDR3 is TGTGCCAGCAGCTCCGAAGGAGAGACCCAGTACTTC.

The chain carries TRBV27 and TRBJ1-1; TRBD1 matches at 12 bases. Unmatched junction bases numbered 4, after V lost 7 bases and J lost 4 bases. Per germline, CDR1 MNHEY and CDR2 SMNVEV (reference sequence). This CDR3 spans 14 amino acids. DNA for the CDR3: TGTGCCAGCATTAGGGACAGGGGGCCCACTGAAGCTTTCTTT. Translation: CASIRDRGPTEAFF.

CDR3 nucleotides: TGTGCCAGCAGCTCACTAGCGGGAGGGAGGGATACGCAGTATTTT. Its protein is CASSSLAGGRDTQYF. The chain links TRBV6-1 to TRBJ2-3; 13 bases are shared with TRBD2. The CDR3 is made up of 15 amino acids. Germline CDR1 reads MNHNS; CDR2 reads SASEGT. Losses at the gene ends were 6 bases for V and 6 bases for J; bases not matched to a gene: 6.

The rearrangement links TRBV7-9 to TRBJ1-1, with no clear D. V shed 1 base and J shed 5 bases, with 11 bases lying between them. Germline values: CDR1 SEHNR, CDR2 FQNEAQ (reference sequence). The length of the CDR3 is 14 residues. In DNA, the CDR3 is TGTGCCAGCAGCTTAGGGTTCGTAGAAACTGAAGCTTTCTTT. This sequence encodes CASSLGFVETEAFF.

On this clone: This sample also contains other DNA sequences that code for the same CDR3. V usage is TRBV20-1 and J usage is TRBJ2-3; D gene uncertain. Per the germline V gene, CDR1 is DFQATT and CDR2 is SNEGSKA (reference sequence). V was shortened by 1 base and J by 6 bases, with 5 bases between the two germline ends. CDR3 size: 11 residues. The CDR3 loop reads CSARAPDTQYF. The CDR3 coding sequence is TGCAGTGCTAGAGCCCCCGATACGCAGTATTTT.

The chain joins TRBV28 to TRBJ2-7; 7 bases map to TRBD1. V trimming: 7 bases; J trimming: 5 bases; junction bases outside the gene matches: 11. Germline-derived CDR1 and CDR2 are MDHEN and SYDVKM. CDR3 length: 14 amino acids. For the CDR3, the DNA is TGTGCCAGCAATTCGTACAGGGGAATTGACGAGCAGTACTTC. Translating gives CASNSYRGIDEQYF.

The sample holds one count of this clone. This chain uses TRBV5-6 with TRBJ1-3; no clear D gene. CDR1 SGHDT and CDR2 YYEEEE come from the germline V gene. The CDR3 extends over 14 amino acids. Between the trimmed V and J ends, which lost 2 bases and 4 bases, there was a span of 10 bases. DNA for the CDR3: TGTGCCAGCAGCTTAAGATCCGGGGGAAACACCATATATTTT. It is translated as CASSLRSGGNTIYF.

This clone was observed a handful of times. J is TRBJ2-5 and V is TRBV30; 9 nucleotides align to TRBD2. Germline values: CDR1 GTSNPN, CDR2 SVGIG (reference sequence). V lost 3 bases and J lost 5; bases outside the gene matches: 13. The CDR3 has 16 residues. The CDR3 loop reads CAWRTSGTRFAETQYF. Written as DNA, the CDR3 is TGTGCCTGGAGGACTAGCGGCACCCGATTCGCGGAGACCCAGTACTTC. The whole variable domain, filled in from reference TRBV30 and TRBJ2-5, reads SQTIHQWPATLVQPVGSPLSLECTVEGTSNPNLYWYRQAAGRGLQLLFYSVGIGQISSEVPQNLSASRPQDRQFILSSKKLLLSDSGFYLCAWRTSGTRFAETQYFGPGTRLLVL.

The chain joins TRBV7-2 to TRBJ2-2; unclear D gene. V was clipped by 3 bases and J by 4 bases, with 9 bases between them. The germline CDR1 and CDR2 sequences are SGHTA and FQGNSA. CDR3 size: 14 residues. This CDR3 is CASSFGSITGELFF. The DNA of the CDR3 is TGTGCCAGCAGCTTCGGGTCGATCACCGGGGAGCTGTTTTTT. Based on the CDR3 plus reference TRBV7-2 and TRBJ2-2, the full variable domain is GAGVSQSPSNKVTEKGKDVELRCDPISGHTALYWYRQSLGQGLEFLIYFQGNSAPDKSGLPSDRFSAERTGGSVSTLTIQRTQQEDSAVYLCASSFGSITGELFFGEGSRLTVL.

This chain uses TRBV2 with TRBJ1-5; D may be TRBD1 (5 bases). The germline CDR1 and CDR2 sequences are SNHLY and FYNNEI. This CDR3 has 18 amino acids. Trimming removed 4 bases at V and 0 bases at J, with 19 bases between. In nucleotides, the CDR3 is TGTGCCAGCAGTGGGGGCGCCGTGGCTCCTTATAGCAATCAGCCCCAGCATTTT. This translates into CASSGGAVAPYSNQPQHF. The variable domain in full, with the rest retrieved from reference TRBV2 and TRBJ1-5, is EPEVTQTPSHQVTQMGQEVILRCVPISNHLYFYWYRQILGQKVEFLVSFYNNEISEKSEIFDDQFSVERPDGSNFTLKIRSTKLEDSAMYFCASSGGAVAPYSNQPQHFGDGTRLSIL.